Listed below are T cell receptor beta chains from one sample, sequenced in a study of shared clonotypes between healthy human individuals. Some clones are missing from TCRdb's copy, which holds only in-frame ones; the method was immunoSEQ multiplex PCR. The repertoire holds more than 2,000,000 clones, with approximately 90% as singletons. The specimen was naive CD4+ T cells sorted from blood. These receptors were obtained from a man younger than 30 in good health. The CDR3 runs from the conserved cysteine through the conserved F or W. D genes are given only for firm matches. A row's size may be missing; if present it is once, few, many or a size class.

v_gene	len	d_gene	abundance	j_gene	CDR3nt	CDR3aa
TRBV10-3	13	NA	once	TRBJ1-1	TGTGCCATCAGGGGGGGACGGGACACTGAAGCTTTCTTT	CAIRGGRDTEAFF
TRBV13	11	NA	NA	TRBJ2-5	TGTGCCAGCAGCTTCAGAGAGACCCAGTACTTC	CASSFRETQYF
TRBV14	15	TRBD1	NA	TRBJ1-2	TGTGCCAGCAGCCAAGAAACAGGGGTCTGGTTCGGCTACACCTTC	CASSQETGVWFGYTF
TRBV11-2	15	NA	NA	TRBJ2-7	TGTGCCAGCAGCTCCTCCGGGACTGTTCACTACGAGCAGTACTTC	CASSSSGTVHYEQYF
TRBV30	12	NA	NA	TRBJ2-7	TGTGCCTGGAGTTTAGAAAACTACGAGCAGTACTTC	CAWSLENYEQYF
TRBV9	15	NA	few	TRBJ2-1	TGTGCCAGCAGCGTAGACCCGAGCTCCTACAATGAGCAGTTCTTC	CASSVDPSSYNEQFF
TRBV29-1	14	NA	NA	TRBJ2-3	TGCAGCGCCTCGGTACAGGGCGCCACAGATACGCAGTATTTT	CSASVQGATDTQYF
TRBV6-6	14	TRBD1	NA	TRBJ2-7	TGTGCCAGCAGTCGACAGGGTGAGACCTACGAGCAGTACTTC	CASSRQGETYEQYF
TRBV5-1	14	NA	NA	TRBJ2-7	TGCGCCAGCAGCTTGGGGACAGCCATCTACGAGCAGTACTTC	CASSLGTAIYEQYF
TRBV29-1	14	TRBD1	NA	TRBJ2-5	TGCAGCGTGAGCGGGACAGGGAACCAAGAGACCCAGTACTTC	CSVSGTGNQETQYF
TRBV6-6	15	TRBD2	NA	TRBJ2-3	TGTGCCAGCATCTTAGCGGGGGGGCAGACAGATACGCAGTATTTT	CASILAGGQTDTQYF
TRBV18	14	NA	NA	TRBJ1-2	TGTGCCAGCTCACCAGGGGTTTATAGCTATGGCTACACCTTC	CASSPGVYSYGYTF
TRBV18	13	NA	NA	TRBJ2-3	TGTGCCAGCTCACCGGGGGGCACAGATACGCAGTATTTT	CASSPGGTDTQYF
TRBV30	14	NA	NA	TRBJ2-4	TGTGCCTGGAGTTTGGGGGGAGTAGCGAACATTCAGTACTTC	CAWSLGGVANIQYF
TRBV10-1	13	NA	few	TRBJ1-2	TGCGCCAGCAGTGAGTCGGGGGCTGTCGGCTACACCTTC	CASSESGAVGYTF
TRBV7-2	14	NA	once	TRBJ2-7	TGTGCCAGCAGCCCCACAGGGTTAAAGTACGAGCAGTACTTC	CASSPTGLKYEQYF
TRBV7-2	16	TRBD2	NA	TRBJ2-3	TGTGCCAGCAGCCCCCGAGGCGGGAGGGGTACAGATACGCAGTATTTT	CASSPRGGRGTDTQYF
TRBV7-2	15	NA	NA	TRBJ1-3	TGTGCCAGCAGCTTATCTCTGAGCCCTGGAAACACCATATATTTT	CASSLSLSPGNTIYF
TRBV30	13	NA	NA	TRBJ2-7	TGTGCCTGGAGTGTAAATAGGTGGAACGAGCAGTACTTC	CAWSVNRWNEQYF
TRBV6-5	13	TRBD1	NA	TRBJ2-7	TGTGCCAGCAGAAGAACAGGGGGATACGAGCAGTACTTC	CASRRTGGYEQYF
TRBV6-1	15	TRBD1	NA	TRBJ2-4	TGTGCCAGCAGGGGTACAGGGGGCCGACGGGGCATTCAGTACTTC	CASRGTGGRRGIQYF
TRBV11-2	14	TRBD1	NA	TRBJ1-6	TGTGCCAGCAGCTTTGCAGGGGGTAGTTCACCCCTCCACTTT	CASSFAGGSSPLHF
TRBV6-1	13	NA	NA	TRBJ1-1	TGTGCCAGCGGGGGAGTCATGAACACTGAAGCTTTCTTT	CASGGVMNTEAFF
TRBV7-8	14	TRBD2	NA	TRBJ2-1	TGTGCCAGCAGCCGTGGGACTAGCGGAAATGAGCAGTTCTTC	CASSRGTSGNEQFF
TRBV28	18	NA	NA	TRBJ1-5	TGTGCCAGCACCAAAGGAGGGTGGACAGATTATAGCAATCAGCCCCAGCATTTT	CASTKGGWTDYSNQPQHF
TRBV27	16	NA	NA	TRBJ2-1	TGTGCCAGCAGTAAAGGACTCGTTAGGGCCTACAATGAGCAGTTCTTC	CASSKGLVRAYNEQFF
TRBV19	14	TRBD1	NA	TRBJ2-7	TGTGCCAGTAGTGCACGGACAGGGGGTGGCGAGCAGTACTTC	CASSARTGGGEQYF
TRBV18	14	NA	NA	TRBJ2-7	TGTGCCAGCTCACCACCGCCAGGGACGTACGAGCAGTACTTC	CASSPPPGTYEQYF
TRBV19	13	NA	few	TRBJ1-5	TGTGCCAGTAGTTCAGGGCCCAATCAGCCCCAGCATTTT	CASSSGPNQPQHF
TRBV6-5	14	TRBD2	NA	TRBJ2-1	TGTGCCAGCACCCAGGGACTAGCGGGAGATGAGCAGTTCTTC	CASTQGLAGDEQFF
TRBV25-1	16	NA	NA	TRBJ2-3	TGTGCCAGCAGTGGCTTGCTAGCGATGAGCACAGATACGCAGTATTTT	CASSGLLAMSTDTQYF
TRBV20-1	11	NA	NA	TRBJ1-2	TGCAGTGCTAGAGATCCTCCTGGCTACACCTTC	CSARDPPGYTF
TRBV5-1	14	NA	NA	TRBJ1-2	TGCGCCAGCAGCTTGTGGGCAGCCCTCGAGGGCTACACCTTC	CASSLWAALEGYTF
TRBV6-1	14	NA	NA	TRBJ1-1	TGTGCCAGCAGTGAAGCGCTTCGGGGCAGTGAAGCTTTCTTT	CASSEALRGSEAFF
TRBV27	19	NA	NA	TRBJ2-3	TGTGCCAGCAGCCATAAAGCTCGGGGTTTGGGGGGCGAGGTGGATACGCAGTATTTT	CASSHKARGLGGEVDTQYF
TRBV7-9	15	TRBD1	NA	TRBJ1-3	TGTGCCAGCAGCTCGGACAGGGTCTCTGGAAACACCATATATTTT	CASSSDRVSGNTIYF
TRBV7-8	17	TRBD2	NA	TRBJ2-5	TGTGCCAGCAGCTTAGACGTGGTAGCGGGGGCCCAAGAGACCCAGTACTTC	CASSLDVVAGAQETQYF
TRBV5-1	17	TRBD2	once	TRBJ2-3	TGCGCCAGCAGCTTGGCCGGACTAGCGGGAGTGACAGATACGCAGTATTTT	CASSLAGLAGVTDTQYF
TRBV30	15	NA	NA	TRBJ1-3	TGTGCCTGGAACGGCGGGACCAGCTCTGGAAACACCATATATTTT	CAWNGGTSSGNTIYF
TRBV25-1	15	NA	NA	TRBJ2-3	TGTGCCAGCAGCGTGGGAGCCAGCAATAGCGATACGCAGTATTTT	CASSVGASNSDTQYF
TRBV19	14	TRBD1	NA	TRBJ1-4	TGTGCCAGTAGCCAGGGGGCTCTGGGTGAAAAACTGTTTTTT	CASSQGALGEKLFF
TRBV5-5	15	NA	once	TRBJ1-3	TGTGCCAGCAGCTTGGCCGGGGTGGCCGGAAACACCATATATTTT	CASSLAGVAGNTIYF
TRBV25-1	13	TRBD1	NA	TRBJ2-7	TGTGCCAGCAGCGGACAGGGACCCTACGAGCAGTACTTC	CASSGQGPYEQYF
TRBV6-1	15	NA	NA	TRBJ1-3	TGTGCCAGCAGTGAAGAAGGGAGCTCTGGAAACACCATATATTTT	CASSEEGSSGNTIYF
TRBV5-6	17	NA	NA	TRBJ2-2	TGTGCCAGCACCCATCGGGCTACCGGGCCCTCTGGCGGGGAGCTGTTTTTT	CASTHRATGPSGGELFF
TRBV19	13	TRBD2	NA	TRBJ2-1	TGTGCCAGTAGTAGCGGGAGTTCCGATGAGCAGTTCTTC	CASSSGSSDEQFF
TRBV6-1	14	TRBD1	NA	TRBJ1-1	TGTGCCAGCCCCAAGCACAGGGGAGCTTATGAAGCTTTCTTT	CASPKHRGAYEAFF
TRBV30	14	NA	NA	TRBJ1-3	TGTGCCTGGAGTCCCAACAGGGCTGGAAACACCATATATTTT	CAWSPNRAGNTIYF
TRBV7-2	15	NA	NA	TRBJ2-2	TGTGCCAGCAGCTTAGATCGGCTGAACACCGGGGAGCTGTTTTTT	CASSLDRLNTGELFF
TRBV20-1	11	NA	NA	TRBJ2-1	TGCAGTGCTACCGGGACTTTCGGGCAGTTCTTC	CSATGTFGQFF
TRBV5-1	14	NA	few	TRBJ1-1	TGCGCCAGCAAATCCGGGACTGGCTACACTGAAGCTTTCTTT	CASKSGTGYTEAFF
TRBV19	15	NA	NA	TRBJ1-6	TGTGCCAGTAGTATTGATGGGCCGACCCCCTCACCCCTCCACTTT	CASSIDGPTPSPLHF
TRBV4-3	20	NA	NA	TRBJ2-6	TGCGCCAGCAGACCAAGATCATTGGACAGCCCATTCTCTGGGGCCAACGTCCTGACTTTC	CASRPRSLDSPFSGANVLTF
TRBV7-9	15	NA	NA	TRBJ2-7	TGTGCCAGCTCCCCCGAAGGGACTGGATCCTACGAGCAGTACTTC	CASSPEGTGSYEQYF
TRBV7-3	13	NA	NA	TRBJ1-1	TGTGCCAGCAGCTTAACGGCCAGTACTGAAGCTTTCTTT	CASSLTASTEAFF
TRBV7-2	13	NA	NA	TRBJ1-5	TGTGCCAGCAGCTTAGATCAAAATCAGCCCCAGCATTTT	CASSLDQNQPQHF
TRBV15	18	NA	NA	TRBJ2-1	TGTGCCACCAGCAGAGACGACAGCTTGGGACGGAAACACAATGAGCAGTTCTTC	CATSRDDSLGRKHNEQFF